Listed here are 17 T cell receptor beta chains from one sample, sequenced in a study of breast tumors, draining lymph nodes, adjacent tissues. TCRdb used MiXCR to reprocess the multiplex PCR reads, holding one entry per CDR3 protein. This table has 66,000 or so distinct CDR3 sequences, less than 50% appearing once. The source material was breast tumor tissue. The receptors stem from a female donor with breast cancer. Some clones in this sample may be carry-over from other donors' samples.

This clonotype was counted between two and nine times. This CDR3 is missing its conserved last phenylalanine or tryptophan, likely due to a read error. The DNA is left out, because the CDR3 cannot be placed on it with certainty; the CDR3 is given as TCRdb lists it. This chain's CDR3 is CASSRRTS. This sequence joins TRBV14 and TRBJ2-6. The CDR3 length equals 8 residues, ends included. Germline loops: CDR1 SGHDN, CDR2 FVKESK.

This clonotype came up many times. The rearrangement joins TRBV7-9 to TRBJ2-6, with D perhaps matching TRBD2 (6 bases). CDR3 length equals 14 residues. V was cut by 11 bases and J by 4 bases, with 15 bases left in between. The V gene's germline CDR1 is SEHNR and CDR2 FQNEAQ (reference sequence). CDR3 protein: CASKGGGGANVLTF. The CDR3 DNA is TGTGCCTCAAAGGGTGGGGGGGGGGCCAACGTCCTGACTTTC.

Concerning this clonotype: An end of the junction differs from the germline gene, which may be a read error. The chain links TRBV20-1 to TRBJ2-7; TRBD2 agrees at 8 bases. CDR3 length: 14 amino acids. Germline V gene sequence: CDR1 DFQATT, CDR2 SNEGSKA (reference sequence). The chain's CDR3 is CGAISGGRFDGQYF. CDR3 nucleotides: TGCGGTGCTATCTCGGGGGGGCGGTTCGACGGGCAGTACTTC.

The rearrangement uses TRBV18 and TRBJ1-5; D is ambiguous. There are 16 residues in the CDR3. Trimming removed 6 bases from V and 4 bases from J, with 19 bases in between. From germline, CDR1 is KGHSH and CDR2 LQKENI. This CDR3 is CASSPDAAGRNQPQHF. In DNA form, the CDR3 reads TGTGCCAGCTCTCCAGACGCTGCGGGGAGGAATCAGCCCCAGCATTTT.

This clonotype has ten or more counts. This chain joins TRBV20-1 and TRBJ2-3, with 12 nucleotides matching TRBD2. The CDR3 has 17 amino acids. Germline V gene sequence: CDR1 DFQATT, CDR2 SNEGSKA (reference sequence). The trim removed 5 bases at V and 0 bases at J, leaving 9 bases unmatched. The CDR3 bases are TGCAGTGCTCGCTCCGGGACTAGCGGGTCTAGCACAGATACGCAGTATTTT. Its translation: CSARSGTSGSSTDTQYF.

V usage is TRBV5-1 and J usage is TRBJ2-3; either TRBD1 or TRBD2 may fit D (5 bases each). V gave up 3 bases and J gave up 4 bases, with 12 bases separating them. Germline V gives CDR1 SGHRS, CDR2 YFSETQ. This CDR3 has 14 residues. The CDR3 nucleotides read TGCGCCAGCAGCTGGGGGAACCCCGCAGATACGCAGTATTTT. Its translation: CASSWGNPADTQYF.

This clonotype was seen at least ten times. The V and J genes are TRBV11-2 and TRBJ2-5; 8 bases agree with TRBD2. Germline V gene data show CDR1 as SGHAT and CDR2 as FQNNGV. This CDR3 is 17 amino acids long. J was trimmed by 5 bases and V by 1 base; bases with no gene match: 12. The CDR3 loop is CASSLVGGTGGRETQYF. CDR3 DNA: TGTGCCAGCAGCTTAGTTGGGGGGACTGGCGGGAGGGAGACCCAGTACTTC.

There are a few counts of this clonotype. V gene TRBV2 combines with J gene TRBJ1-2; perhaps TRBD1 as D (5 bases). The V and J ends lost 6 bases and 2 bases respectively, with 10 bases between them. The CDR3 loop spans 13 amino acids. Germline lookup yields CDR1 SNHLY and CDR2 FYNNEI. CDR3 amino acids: CASRTAKNYGYTF. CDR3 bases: TGTGCCAGCAGGACAGCAAAAAACTATGGCTACACCTTC. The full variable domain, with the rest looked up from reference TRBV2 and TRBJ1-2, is EPEVTQTPSHQVTQMGQEVILRCVPISNHLYFYWYRQILGQKVEFLVSFYNNEISEKSEIFDDQFSVERPDGSNFTLKIRSTKLEDSAMYFCASRTAKNYGYTFGSGTRLTVV.

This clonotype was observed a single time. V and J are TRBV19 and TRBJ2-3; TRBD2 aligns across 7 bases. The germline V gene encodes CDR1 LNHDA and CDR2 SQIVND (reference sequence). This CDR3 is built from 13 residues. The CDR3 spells CARVRGSGDTQYF. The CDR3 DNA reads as TGTGCTAGAGTTCGCGGGAGTGGAGATACGCAGTATTTT.

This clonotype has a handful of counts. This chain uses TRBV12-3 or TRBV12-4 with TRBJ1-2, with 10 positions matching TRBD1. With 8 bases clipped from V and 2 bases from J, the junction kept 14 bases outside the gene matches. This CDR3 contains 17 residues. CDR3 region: CASGLGTGVPLNYGYTF. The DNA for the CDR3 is TGTGCCAGCGGACTAGGGACAGGGGTCCCCTTGAACTATGGCTACACCTTC.

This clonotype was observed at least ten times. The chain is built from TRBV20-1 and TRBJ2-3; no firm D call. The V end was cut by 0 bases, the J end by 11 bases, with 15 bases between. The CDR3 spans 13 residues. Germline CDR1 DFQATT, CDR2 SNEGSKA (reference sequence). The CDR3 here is CSARDYQKGLQYF. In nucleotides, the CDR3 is TGCAGTGCTAGAGATTACCAAAAAGGCCTGCAGTATTTT.

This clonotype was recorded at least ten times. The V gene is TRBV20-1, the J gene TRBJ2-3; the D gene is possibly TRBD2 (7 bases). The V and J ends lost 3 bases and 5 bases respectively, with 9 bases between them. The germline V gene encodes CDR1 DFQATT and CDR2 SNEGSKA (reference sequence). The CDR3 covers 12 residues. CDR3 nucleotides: TGCAGTGCTAGGGGGGGGCAAGATACGCAGTATTTT. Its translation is CSARGGQDTQYF.

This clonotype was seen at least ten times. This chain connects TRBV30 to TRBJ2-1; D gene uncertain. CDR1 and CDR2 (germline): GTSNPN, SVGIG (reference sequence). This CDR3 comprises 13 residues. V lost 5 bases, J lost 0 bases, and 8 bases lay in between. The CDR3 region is CAWEFGSYNEQFF. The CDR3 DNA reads TGTGCCTGGGAATTCGGCTCCTACAATGAGCAGTTCTTC. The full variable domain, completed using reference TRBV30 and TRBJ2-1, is SQTIHQWPATLVQPVGSPLSLECTVEGTSNPNLYWYRQAAGRGLQLLFYSVGIGQISSEVPQNLSASRPQDRQFILSSKKLLLSDSGFYLCAWEFGSYNEQFFGPGTRLTVL.

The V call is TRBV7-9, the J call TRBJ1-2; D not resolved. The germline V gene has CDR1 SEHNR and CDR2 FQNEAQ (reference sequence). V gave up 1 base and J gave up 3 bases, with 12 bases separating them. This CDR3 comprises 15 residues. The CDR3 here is CASSLGGSWYYGYTF. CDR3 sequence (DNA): TGTGCCAGCAGCTTAGGAGGGTCGTGGTACTATGGCTACACCTTC.

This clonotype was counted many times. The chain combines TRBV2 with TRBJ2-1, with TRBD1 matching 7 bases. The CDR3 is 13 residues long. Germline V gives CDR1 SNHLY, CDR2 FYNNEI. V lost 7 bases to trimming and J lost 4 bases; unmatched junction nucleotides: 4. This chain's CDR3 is CASTGTEYNEQFF. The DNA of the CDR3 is TGTGCCAGCACCGGGACAGAATACAATGAGCAGTTCTTC.

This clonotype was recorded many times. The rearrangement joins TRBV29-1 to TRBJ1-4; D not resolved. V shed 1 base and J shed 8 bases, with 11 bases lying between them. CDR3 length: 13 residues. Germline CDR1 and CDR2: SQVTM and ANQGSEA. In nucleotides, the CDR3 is TGCAGCGTTGAAGTAGCGGGATGGGAAAAACTGTTTTTT. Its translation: CSVEVAGWEKLFF.

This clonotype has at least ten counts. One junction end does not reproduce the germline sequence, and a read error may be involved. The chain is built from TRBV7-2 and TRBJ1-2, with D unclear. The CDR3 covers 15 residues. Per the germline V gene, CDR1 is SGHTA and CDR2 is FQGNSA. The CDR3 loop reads CASSLPPPGRYGYPF. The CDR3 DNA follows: TGTGCCAGCAGCTTACCACCCCCAGGTCGTTATGGCTACCCCTTC.